These 18 T cell receptor beta chains share one sample of origin, sequenced in a study of PD-L1 blockade in urothelial cancer. Here immunoSEQ multiplex PCR was the method, and the copy in TCRdb shows in-frame clones only, minus some. The profile shows 20,000 to 25,000 clones, 90% of them singletons. The sample here was PBMCs, taken around atezolizumab (anti-PD-L1) treatment. These receptors were taken from a woman aged 55-70 years with urothelial cancer.

The chain joins TRBV7-2 to TRBJ1-5, with D possibly being TRBD1 (5 bases). V was shortened by 1 base and J by 6 bases, with 16 bases between the two germline ends. The CDR3 consists of 16 residues. Germline CDR1 is SGHTA and CDR2 is FQGNSA. CDR3 DNA sequence: TGTGCCAGCAGCTTAGAGTCCGCAGGGTCCCGTCAGCCCCAGCATTTT. This encodes CASSLESAGSRQPQHF.

The V gene is TRBV27, the J gene TRBJ2-3, with 12 positions matching TRBD2. This CDR3 has 17 amino acids. V lost 4 bases, J lost 6 bases, and 11 bases stayed unmatched. Germline V gene sequence: CDR1 MNHEY, CDR2 SMNVEV (reference sequence). Here the CDR3 DNA reads TGTGCCAGCAGTTCCTTGACTAGCGGGAGAGCTGTGGATACGCAGTATTTT. Translating it yields CASSSLTSGRAVDTQYF.

The rearrangement links TRBV7-3 to TRBJ2-7; no firm D call. The CDR3 has 13 residues. V lost 2 bases and J 6 bases, leaving 11 bases between the germline ends. CDR1 SGHTA and CDR2 FQGTGA come from the germline V gene. CDR3 coding DNA: TGTGCCAGCAGCTTACTGTTGACGGGCGAGCAGTACTTC. Residues: CASSLLLTGEQYF.

The chain has TRBV18 and TRBJ2-4; no definite D call. V lost 1 base and J lost 6, with 16 bases in between. This CDR3 has 16 residues. Germline-derived CDR1 and CDR2 are KGHSH and LQKENI. The CDR3 nucleotides read TGTGCCAGCTCACCACGCGATCGCCTACCAGGAAACATTCAGTACTTC. This gives the protein CASSPRDRLPGNIQYF.

This chain links TRBV6-6 with TRBJ2-1, with D perhaps matching TRBD1 (6 bases). The V end was cut by 5 bases, the J end by 8 bases, with 13 bases between. CDR1 is MNHNY, CDR2 SVGAGI, per germline (reference sequence). CDR3 size: 13 residues. The DNA for the CDR3 is TGTGCCAGCAGTCCCGGACAGTCCCATGAGCAGTTCTTC. Amino acids: CASSPGQSHEQFF.

This clone is large in the sample. The chain uses TRBV6-6 and TRBJ1-2, with D possibly TRBD1 on 5 matching bases. CDR1 MNHNY and CDR2 SVGAGI come from the germline V gene (reference sequence). CDR3 size: 15 residues. Trimming shortened V by 5 bases and J by 3 bases, and 16 bases separated the two germline ends. DNA for the CDR3: TGTGCCAGCAGTCCTATTATGGGGGGAGACTATGGCTACACCTTC. Protein: CASSPIMGGDYGYTF.

The V and J genes are TRBV4-3 and TRBJ2-1; D unresolved. CDR1 is LGHNA, CDR2 YSLEER, per germline. The CDR3 consists of 16 residues. V was shortened by 0 bases and J by 6 bases, with 15 bases between the two germline ends. CDR3 amino acids: CASSQDLLVYLNEQFF. CDR3 sequence (DNA): TGCGCCAGCAGCCAAGATCTACTTGTATACCTCAATGAGCAGTTCTTC.

The chain recombines TRBV7-3 with TRBJ1-1; D uncertain. Germline V gives CDR1 SGHTA, CDR2 FQGTGA. This CDR3 contains 13 residues. Trimming shortened V by 2 bases and J by 1 base, and 5 bases separated the two germline ends. The CDR3 sequence: CASSLGRNTEAFF. The CDR3 DNA reads TGTGCCAGCAGCTTAGGCAGGAACACTGAAGCTTTCTTT.

This chain links TRBV6-1 with TRBJ1-1, with 11 nucleotides matching TRBD1. Germline V lookup: CDR1 MNHNS, CDR2 SASEGT. The trim removed 8 bases at V and 3 bases at J, leaving 8 bases unmatched. This CDR3 has 15 amino acids. CDR3 sequence reads: CASVGQGAFYTEAFF. The DNA for the CDR3 is TGTGCCAGCGTAGGACAGGGGGCCTTTTACACTGAAGCTTTCTTT.

This chain uses TRBV2 with TRBJ2-7; 11 bases match TRBD2. The CDR3 is 16 residues long. Germline trimming cut 0 bases from V and 1 base from J; bases unmatched to any gene: 2. Germline CDR1 and CDR2: SNHLY and FYNNEI. The DNA for the CDR3 is TGTGCCAGCAGTGAAGCTAGCGGGAGGGGATCCTACGAGCAGTACTTC. Translation gives CASSEASGRGSYEQYF.

This clone has a handful of counts. The rearrangement joins TRBV5-1 to TRBJ2-2, with 7 bases fitting TRBD2. The V and J ends lost 1 base and 0 bases, in that order; junction bases with no gene match: 6. The CDR3 loop spans 17 amino acids. From germline, CDR1 is SGHRS and CDR2 YFSETQ. This chain's CDR3 is CASSLSSGPTNTGELFF. DNA for the CDR3: TGCGCCAGCAGCTTGTCTAGCGGACCAACGAACACCGGGGAGCTGTTTTTT.

The genes are TRBV4-1 and TRBJ1-5; D call uncertain. CDR1 is MGHRA, CDR2 YSYEKL, per germline. This CDR3 contains 15 residues. V lost 4 bases, J lost 2 bases, and 12 bases lay in between. The CDR3 bases are TGCGCCAGCAGCCGGGAGGTGGCAGGCAATCAGCCCCAGCATTTT. This gives the protein CASSREVAGNQPQHF.

The chain joins TRBV19 to TRBJ1-5; D ambiguous. This CDR3 has 13 amino acids. Trimming removed 4 bases at V and 6 bases at J, with 10 bases between. Germline CDR1 and CDR2: LNHDA and SQIVND (reference sequence). DNA for the CDR3: TGTGCCAGTAGTACTACCGCAGGTCAGCCCCAGCATTTT. It yields the protein CASSTTAGQPQHF.

The V gene is TRBV28, the J gene TRBJ1-2; no clear D. From germline, CDR1 is MDHEN and CDR2 SYDVKM. The length of the CDR3 is 13 residues. Trimming took 2 bases from V and 8 from J, leaving 12 bases between them. The DNA for the CDR3 is TGTGCCAGCAGTTTACGTCTCGCGTCCGGCTACACCTTC. Its protein is CASSLRLASGYTF.

The gene calls are TRBV6-6 and TRBJ2-1; tentative D call: TRBD2 (6 bases). Germline values: CDR1 MNHNY, CDR2 SVGAGI (reference sequence). The CDR3 contains 16 residues. The V end lost 6 bases, the J end lost 2 bases, and 17 bases lay between the germline ends. CDR3 amino acids: CASRQEGRWPYNEQFF. The CDR3, as DNA: TGTGCCAGCAGGCAGGAGGGCCGGTGGCCCTACAATGAGCAGTTCTTC.

The rearrangement uses TRBV28 and TRBJ1-1; possible D gene TRBD1, 5 bases. V lost 4 bases and J 0 bases, leaving 15 bases between the germline ends. The CDR3 contains 16 residues. CDR1 is MDHEN and CDR2 is SYDVKM in the germline V gene. The CDR3, as DNA: TGTGCCAGCAGTTATGATGTGACAGCTTTGAACACTGAAGCTTTCTTT. Translated, it gives CASSYDVTALNTEAFF.

In regard to this clone: Compared with germline, one end of the junction differs, possibly owing to a read error. CDR3 coding DNA: TGCAGCGTTGAAGTGGGAGACAAGGGCTACGCGCAGTACTTC. Amino acid sequence: CSVEVGDKGYAQYF. The rearrangement links TRBV29-1 to TRBJ2-7; a possible D gene is TRBD2 (5 bases). Per the germline V gene, CDR1 is SQVTM and CDR2 is ANQGSEA. The CDR3 length is 14 residues.

This clone was found once. The DNA for the CDR3 is TGCGCCAGCAGCTTGTCGAGCGGTGAATACAATGAGCAGTTCTTC. This translates into CASSLSSGEYNEQFF. This chain links TRBV5-1 with TRBJ2-1; tentative D call: TRBD2 (5 bases). The CDR3 contains 15 residues. CDR1 is SGHRS, CDR2 YFSETQ, per germline. V dropped 1 base and J dropped 4 bases, with 12 bases sitting between them.